This TCR beta chain is from a study of cytomegalovirus exposure and HLA in healthy donors. On the study more broadly: Among about 179 million T cells, an earlier analysis found around 100 million unique TCR beta sequences. Within the Caucasian-associated ancestry cluster were 81% of the 300 to 450 genotyped donors.

The germline gives CDR1 LNHDA, CDR2 SQIVND (reference sequence). The V and J ends lost 7 bases and 6 bases respectively, with 13 bases between them. The CDR3 is 13 amino acids. The PCR ran on 60 Vbeta and 13 Jbeta primers. TCRdb's table, derived via immunoSEQ multiplex PCR, lists solely in-frame clones and lacks some. The table records fewer than 200,000 clones, 70% to 85% of them present only once. Sequencing used PBMCs. The J gene is TRBJ1-5, the V gene TRBV19; D is ambiguous. This clonotype was obtained from a man in his forties in good health and CMV-seropositive. Here the CDR3 DNA reads TGTGCCAGTAATCCGAGAGATGGTCAGCCCCAGCATTTT. The encoded protein is CASNPRDGQPQHF.